This is a list of T cell receptor beta chains from one sample in a study of blood T cell repertoires in COVID-19. Data came from immunoSEQ multiplex PCR; TCRdb stores just in-frame clones and leaves some out. Among tens of thousands of clones, 75% to 80% were seen once, and the ten largest hold under 30%. Input material: peripheral blood. Receptors were obtained from a woman in her 70s with acute or convalescent COVID-19. Each CDR3 is given with its conserved first and last residue. Each record gives: D gene, clone size, J gene, V gene, CDR3 DNA, CDR3 protein. The D gene is left open where the match is weak. Only some rows state a clone size, as once, few, many or a class for expanded clones.

TRBD2 | . | TRBJ2-3 | TRBV2 | TGTGCCAGCAGTCCCCGGACTAGCGCAGATACGCAGTATTTT | CASSPRTSADTQYF
TRBD1 | . | TRBJ1-1 | TRBV18 | TGTGCCAGCTCACGGGGACAGATCGTGAACACTGAAGCTTTCTTT | CASSRGQIVNTEAFF
TRBD2 | . | TRBJ2-3 | TRBV18 | TGTGCCAGCTCACCACGGACTAGCGGGAGGGGCACAGATACGCAGTATTTT | CASSPRTSGRGTDTQYF
. | . | TRBJ1-6 | TRBV2 | TGTGCCAGCAGTGGACAGGCCTTTGGGTCACCCCTCCACTTT | CASSGQAFGSPLHF
. | . | TRBJ2-3 | TRBV5-1 | TGCGCCAGCAGCTCTCGACAGCCCCCAGATACGCAGTATTTT | CASSSRQPPDTQYF
TRBD1 | . | TRBJ2-7 | TRBV5-4 | TGTGCCAGCAGCTGGGACAGAGGAGAATGGGAGCAGTACTTC | CASSWDRGEWEQYF
TRBD1 | . | TRBJ1-2 | TRBV6-1 | TGTGCCAGCAGTGAAGGGGCAGGGGGTAACTATGGCTACACCTTC | CASSEGAGGNYGYTF
. | . | TRBJ2-1 | TRBV30 | TGTGCCTGGAGTGGCCGAAGACGGGAGTCCTACAATGAGCAGTTCTTC | CAWSGRRRESYNEQFF
TRBD1 | . | TRBJ2-7 | TRBV18 | TGTGCCAGCTCACTGGGACAGAACTACGAGCAGTACTTC | CASSLGQNYEQYF
. | . | TRBJ1-5 | TRBV4-1 | TGCGCCAGCAGCCAAGTATCGGTTTTGGGCCCCGGCCCCAATCAGCCCCAGCATTTT | CASSQVSVLGPGPNQPQHF
TRBD1 | . | TRBJ2-7 | TRBV7-6 | TGTGCCAGCAGCCGGACAGGGGATACCTACGAGCAGTACTTC | CASSRTGDTYEQYF
. | few | TRBJ1-2 | TRBV3-1/TRBV3-2 | TGTGCCAGCAGCCAAGCACAGGGCTATGGCTACACCTTC | CASSQAQGYGYTF
. | . | TRBJ1-1 | TRBV6-4 | TGTGCCAGCAGTTTGGAGCTGGGTGTATCTGAAGCTTTCTTT | CASSLELGVSEAFF
TRBD1 | once | TRBJ1-1 | TRBV3-1/TRBV3-2 | TGTGCCAGCAGCCAATACGGGACAGCTGACATGAACACTGAAGCTTTCTTT | CASSQYGTADMNTEAFF
. | . | TRBJ2-7 | TRBV28 | TGTGCCAGCAGTTTAACGACAGGATACTACGAGCAGTACTTC | CASSLTTGYYEQYF
. | . | TRBJ2-2 | TRBV7-9 | TGTGCCAGCAGCTTACAGGGTTGGACCGGGGAGCTGTTTTTT | CASSLQGWTGELFF
. | . | TRBJ2-7 | TRBV6-5 | TGTGCCAGCAGTTACGGGCGTCTCCCTTCCTACGAGCAGTACTTC | CASSYGRLPSYEQYF
. | . | TRBJ2-1 | TRBV7-3 | TGTGCCAGCAGCTTTGGCCATGGGAGTGAGCAGTTCTTC | CASSFGHGSEQFF
TRBD1 | . | TRBJ1-3 | TRBV5-6 | TGTGCCAGCAGTCCTACAGGGGGCACTGGAAACACCATATATTTT | CASSPTGGTGNTIYF
. | . | TRBJ2-3 | TRBV5-1 | TGCGCCAGCAGCCTAGGGCGGGCGCGCACAGATACGCAGTATTTT | CASSLGRARTDTQYF
TRBD1 | . | TRBJ1-1 | TRBV5-6 | TGTGCCAGCAGCTCGCCGGACAGGGATGCTTTCTTT | CASSSPDRDAFF
TRBD1 | . | TRBJ2-1 | TRBV7-2 | TGTGCCAGCAGCTTAGAAGCCAGGGGGTGGAGCGAGCAGTTCTTC | CASSLEARGWSEQFF
TRBD2 | . | TRBJ2-7 | TRBV7-2 | TGTGCCAGCAGCTTAGGAGCGGGAGGCCCCTACGAGCAGTACTTC | CASSLGAGGPYEQYF
TRBD1 | once | TRBJ1-5 | TRBV5-5 | TGTGCCAGCAGCATCACAGGGGCGAGCAATCAGCCCCAGCATTTT | CASSITGASNQPQHF
. | . | TRBJ1-4 | TRBV3-1/TRBV3-2 | TGTGCCAGCAGCCAGGGCGCGGGGAAACTGTTTTTT | CASSQGAGKLFF
. | . | TRBJ1-5 | TRBV7-8 | TGTGCCAGCAGCCCAATCGGGGGAATTAATCAGCCCCAGCATTTT | CASSPIGGINQPQHF
. | . | TRBJ2-7 | TRBV28 | TGTGCCAGCAGTCCCGCGGGGTTGGGCGAGCAGTACTTC | CASSPAGLGEQYF
. | . | TRBJ1-1 | TRBV6-2/TRBV6-3 | TGTGCCAGCAGTTTTCCCGGGACACCGAACACTGAAGCTTTCTTT | CASSFPGTPNTEAFF
. | . | TRBJ1-3 | TRBV15 | TGTGCCACCAGCCCGGACAGCAGGTCCAGAACCATATATTTT | CATSPDSRSRTIYF
TRBD1 | . | TRBJ1-6 | TRBV3-1/TRBV3-2 | TGTGCCAGCAGCCAAGGGACAGGGGGCCGTTCACCCCTCCACTTT | CASSQGTGGRSPLHF
TRBD2 | . | TRBJ2-3 | TRBV6-4 | TGTGCCAGCAGTGACATCGCTAGCGGGAGCACAGATACGCAGTATTTT | CASSDIASGSTDTQYF
. | . | TRBJ2-7 | TRBV7-8 | TGTGCCAGCACCTTGGTGGGCAGGGATTCCGTCGAGCAGTACTTC | CASTLVGRDSVEQYF
. | . | TRBJ1-6 | TRBV10-3 | TGTGCCATCAGTGAGTCGGGGGGGTACTCACCCCTCCACTTT | CAISESGGYSPLHF
. | few | TRBJ2-2 | TRBV6-2/TRBV6-3 | TGTGCCAGCAGTTGGTTGACTCAGGGGGAGGACACCGGGGAGCTGTTTTTT | CASSWLTQGEDTGELFF
. | . | TRBJ1-2 | TRBV29-1 | TGCAGCGTTGGGTGGGGCGTAGAATATGGCTACACCTTC | CSVGWGVEYGYTF
TRBD1 | . | TRBJ1-6 | TRBV4-1 | TGCGCCAGCAGCCAAACCGGGACAGGTTTTTCACCCCTCCACTTT | CASSQTGTGFSPLHF
. | . | TRBJ2-1 | TRBV5-5 | TGTGCCAGCAGCTCCCAAAGGGGAGAGCAGTTCTTC | CASSSQRGEQFF
TRBD1 | once | TRBJ1-3 | TRBV7-6 | TGTGCCAGCAGCTCGGGACAGGGGTCCTCTGGAAACACCATATATTTT | CASSSGQGSSGNTIYF
. | . | TRBJ2-4 | TRBV4-2 | TGTGCCAGCAGCCGCCTACAGGGACCTGAAAACATTCAGTACTTC | CASSRLQGPENIQYF
TRBD1 | . | TRBJ1-2 | TRBV4-1 | TGCGCCAGCAGCTTCGGGACAGGGATCTATGGCTACACCTTC | CASSFGTGIYGYTF
. | . | TRBJ1-6 | TRBV7-2 | TGTGCCAGCAGCTTAGATCCAGCGTATAATTCACCCCTCCACTTT | CASSLDPAYNSPLHF
. | few | TRBJ2-7 | TRBV19 | TGTGCCAGTAGTTCCCGGGACTCAAGGTACGAGCAGTACTTC | CASSSRDSRYEQYF
TRBD1 | . | TRBJ1-1 | TRBV6-5 | TGTGCCAGCAGCCGCCAGGGGGCTGAAGCTTTCTTT | CASSRQGAEAFF
TRBD2 | few | TRBJ2-1 | TRBV9 | TGTGCCAGCAGCGCTCGGGAGGGTGAGCAGTTCTTC | CASSAREGEQFF
. | . | TRBJ2-5 | TRBV30 | TGTGCCTGGGGAGTAGGGAGGGAGACCCAGTACTTC | CAWGVGRETQYF
TRBD1 | once | TRBJ2-3 | TRBV11-3 | TGTGCCAGCAGCCCCGGACAGGGCCATGGAACAGATACGCAGTATTTT | CASSPGQGHGTDTQYF
. | . | TRBJ2-2 | TRBV18 | TGTGCCAGCTCACCACTTCAGAACACCGGGGAGCTGTTTTTT | CASSPLQNTGELFF
. | . | TRBJ1-2 | TRBV12-3/TRBV12-4 | TGTGCCAGCAGTGCGGGGACGTCCCTCTCCTTC | CASSAGTSLSF
TRBD2 | few | TRBJ2-7 | TRBV4-2 | TGTGCCAGCAGCATACTAGCGGGGCCCTACGAGCAGTACTTC | CASSILAGPYEQYF
. | . | TRBJ2-5 | TRBV5-1 | TGCGCCAGCAGCGCGGGACAGATGCAAGAGACCCAGTACTTC | CASSAGQMQETQYF
TRBD1 | . | TRBJ2-3 | TRBV27 | TGTGCCAGCAGCCGGAGAGGGGGCCTTAGCACAGATACGCAGTATTTT | CASSRRGGLSTDTQYF
TRBD1 | . | TRBJ2-7 | TRBV6-6 | TGTGCCAGCACAAACGGACAGGCCCTCTCCTACGAGCAGTACTTC | CASTNGQALSYEQYF
TRBD1 | . | TRBJ2-1 | TRBV19 | TGTGCCAGTAGCAGACAGGGACAGGGTAGGAATGAGCAGTTCTTC | CASSRQGQGRNEQFF